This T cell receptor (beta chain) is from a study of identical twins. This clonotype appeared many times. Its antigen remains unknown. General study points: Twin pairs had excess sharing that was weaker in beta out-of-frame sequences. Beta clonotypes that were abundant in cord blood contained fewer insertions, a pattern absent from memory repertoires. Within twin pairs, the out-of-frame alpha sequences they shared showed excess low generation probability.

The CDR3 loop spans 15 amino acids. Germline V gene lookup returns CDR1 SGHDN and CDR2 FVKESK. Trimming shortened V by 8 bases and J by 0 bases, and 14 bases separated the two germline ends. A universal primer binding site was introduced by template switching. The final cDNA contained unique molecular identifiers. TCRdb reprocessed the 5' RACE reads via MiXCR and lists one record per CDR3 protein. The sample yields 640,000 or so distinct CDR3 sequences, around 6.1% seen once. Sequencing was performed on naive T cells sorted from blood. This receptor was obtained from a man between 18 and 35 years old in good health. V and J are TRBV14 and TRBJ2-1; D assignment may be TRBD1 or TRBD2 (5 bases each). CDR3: CASSQGRSSYNEQFF. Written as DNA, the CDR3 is TGTGCCAGCTCGCAGGGACGAAGCTCCTACAATGAGCAGTTCTTC.